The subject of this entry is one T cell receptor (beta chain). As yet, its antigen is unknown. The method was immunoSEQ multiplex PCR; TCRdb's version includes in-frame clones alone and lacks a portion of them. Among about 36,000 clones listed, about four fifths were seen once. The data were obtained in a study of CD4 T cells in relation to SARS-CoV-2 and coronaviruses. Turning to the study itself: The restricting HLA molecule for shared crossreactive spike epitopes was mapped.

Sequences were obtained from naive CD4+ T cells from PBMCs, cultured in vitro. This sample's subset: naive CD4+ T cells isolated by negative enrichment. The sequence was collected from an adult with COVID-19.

The CDR3 reads CASSRLGENTEAFF. The CDR3 DNA follows: TGTGCCAGCAGCCGACTCGGGGAGAACACTGAAGCTTTCTTT. The chain recombines TRBV9 with TRBJ1-1; D is undetermined. This CDR3 is built from 14 residues. Germline CDR1 SGDLS, CDR2 YYNGEE. Deletions cut 4 bases from V and 1 base from J, with 11 bases between.